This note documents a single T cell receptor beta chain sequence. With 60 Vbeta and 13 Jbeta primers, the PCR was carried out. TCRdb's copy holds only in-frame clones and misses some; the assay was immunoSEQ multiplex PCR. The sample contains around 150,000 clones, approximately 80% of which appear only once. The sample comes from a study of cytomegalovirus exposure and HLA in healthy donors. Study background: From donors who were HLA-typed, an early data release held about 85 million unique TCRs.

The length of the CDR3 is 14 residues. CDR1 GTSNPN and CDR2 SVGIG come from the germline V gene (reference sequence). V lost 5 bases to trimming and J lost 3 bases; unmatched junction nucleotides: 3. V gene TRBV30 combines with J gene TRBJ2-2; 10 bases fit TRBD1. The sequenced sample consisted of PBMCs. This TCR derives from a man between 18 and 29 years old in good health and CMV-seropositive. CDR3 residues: CAWGGQGYTGELFF. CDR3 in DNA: TGTGCCTGGGGGGGACAGGGGTACACCGGGGAGCTGTTTTTT.